The sequence of this TCR beta chain was determined in a study of shared clonotypes between healthy human individuals. Overall study: A couple of female and a few male donors aged 18 to 49 were enrolled. Overall study results and limits: Represented diversity, genetic and exposure-history alike, was limited by few donors.

V shed 2 bases and J shed 10 bases, with 14 bases lying between them. This CDR3 is built from 13 residues. CDR1 and CDR2 from the germline V gene are GTSNPN and SVGIG (reference sequence). In this sample, this clone turned up many times. Its matching antigen is unknown. Per the original methods: Filtering of immunoSEQ junctional sequences could not match full-length read filtering. Data came from immunoSEQ multiplex PCR; TCRdb stores just in-frame clones and leaves some out. V and J calls and clone size are as listed in that table; D and trimming were resolved from the DNA. The data show about 100,000 clones, around 43% seen once.

The TCR comes from a middle-aged woman in good health. Some clones in this sample may be carry-over from other donors' samples. Material for sequencing was PBMCs. The chain links TRBV30 to TRBJ1-4; D is possibly TRBD1 (5 bases). The CDR3 bases are TGTGCCTGGAGTATGGGCGGCGGGGGAAAACTGTTTTTT. Translating it yields CAWSMGGGGKLFF.